This passage covers 21 T cell receptor beta chains from one sample sequenced in a study of shared clonotypes between healthy human individuals. The repertoire was sequenced with immunoSEQ multiplex PCR; TCRdb's copy has only in-frame clones and lacks some. The sample has about 2.4 million clones, approximately 94% seen once. The sequencing sample was made of naive CD4+ T cells from PBMCs. The subset is: CD45RA+ positively selected. Receptors originate from a young man in good health. Some clones in this sample may be carry-over from other donors' samples.

The genes are TRBV6-4 and TRBJ2-1, with D possibly matching TRBD2 (6 bases). V lost 6 bases, J lost 5 bases, and 11 bases lay in between. Germline CDR1 and CDR2: MRHNA and SNTAGT. The length of the CDR3 is 13 residues. The CDR3 DNA reads TGTGCCAGCAGCGGAGGGTTCCACAATGAGCAGTTCTTC. Protein: CASSGGFHNEQFF.

This rearrangement joins TRBV2 to TRBJ2-7; 9 positions match TRBD2. J was trimmed by 1 base and V by 6 bases; bases with no gene match: 4. The CDR3 is 14 residues long. Germline V gene lookup returns CDR1 SNHLY and CDR2 FYNNEI. The DNA of the CDR3 is TGTGCCAGCAGGGAACTAGCGGGTTCCTACGAGCAGTACTTC. It encodes CASRELAGSYEQYF.

This rearrangement joins TRBV5-1 to TRBJ2-3; no reliable D call. Deletions cut 5 bases from V and 3 bases from J, with 7 bases between. CDR1 and CDR2 (germline): SGHRS, YFSETQ. The CDR3 covers 12 residues. CDR3: CASSITTDTQYF. CDR3 nucleotides: TGCGCCAGCAGTATCACGACAGATACGCAGTATTTT.

The V gene is TRBV5-8, the J gene TRBJ1-2; perhaps TRBD1 as D (6 bases). The V gene lost 8 bases and the J gene lost 4 bases, with 24 bases spanning the gap. Germline V lookup: CDR1 SGHTS, CDR2 YDEGEE. This CDR3 has 16 amino acids. CDR3 DNA: TGTGCCAGACCTCGGGGGAGGGGGATGTTCGGCTATGGCTACACCTTC. Amino acids: CARPRGRGMFGYGYTF. The full variable domain, its missing parts supplied by reference TRBV5-8 and TRBJ1-2, is EAGVTQSPTHLIKTRGQQATLRCSPISGHTSVYWYQQALGLGLQFLLWYDEGEERNRGNFPPRFSGRQFPNYSSELNVNALELEDSALYLCARPRGRGMFGYGYTFGSGTRLTVV.

The chain employs TRBV7-8 and TRBJ2-3; 9 nucleotides line up with TRBD1. Germline-derived CDR1 and CDR2 are SGHVS and FQNEAQ. The CDR3 contains 16 residues. V lost 3 bases to trimming and J lost 3 bases; unmatched junction nucleotides: 7. CDR3 DNA: TGTGCCAGCAGCTTTAGGGGACAGGGCTTGACAGATACGCAGTATTTT. Translated, it gives CASSFRGQGLTDTQYF.

The V call is TRBV9, the J call TRBJ1-5, with D possibly matching TRBD1 (5 bases). Per germline, CDR1 SGDLS and CDR2 YYNGEE. CDR3 length equals 14 residues. V shed 0 bases and J shed 7 bases, with 11 bases lying between them. The CDR3 coding sequence is TGTGCCAGCAGCGTAGGCCTGGGGCTACAGCCCCAGCATTTT. Translation gives CASSVGLGLQPQHF.

This rearrangement joins TRBV9 to TRBJ1-4; TRBD1 agrees at 11 bases. The J segment lost 10 bases and the V segment lost 1 base, leaving 15 bases of the junction unmatched. The CDR3 extends over 18 amino acids. CDR1 is SGDLS, CDR2 YYNGEE, per germline. CDR3 bases: TGTGCCAGCAGCGTATCGGGACAGGGGGTGCTAGACGACGGAAAACTGTTTTTT. Protein product: CASSVSGQGVLDDGKLFF.

V and J are TRBV2 and TRBJ2-1; D uncertain. Germline V CDR1 and CDR2: SNHLY, FYNNEI. V was pared by 8 bases and J by 0 bases, with 11 bases between. The CDR3 contains 14 residues. This chain's CDR3 is CASYLLLSYNEQFF. The CDR3 nucleotides are TGTGCCAGCTATTTACTCCTCTCCTACAATGAGCAGTTCTTC.

This clone showed up just once. This chain connects TRBV19 to TRBJ2-3, with a tentative D call TRBD2 (5 bases). V lost 5 bases and J lost 1, with 19 bases in between. The V gene's germline CDR1 is LNHDA and CDR2 SQIVND (reference sequence). The CDR3 sequence is 17 residues long. CDR3: CASSPHFVSGGTDTQYF. CDR3 DNA sequence: TGTGCCAGTAGTCCCCATTTTGTGAGCGGAGGCACAGATACGCAGTATTTT.

V and J are TRBV5-1 and TRBJ2-2; no clear D gene. The germline V gene encodes CDR1 SGHRS and CDR2 YFSETQ. The CDR3 contains 14 residues. The V end lost 4 bases, the J end lost 0 bases, and 7 bases lay between the germline ends. The CDR3 nucleotides are TGCGCCAGCAGCCCCCCCACGAACACCGGGGAGCTGTTTTTT. This translates into CASSPPTNTGELFF.

With regard to this clone: Other DNA sequences in this sample translate to the same CDR3. The chain employs TRBV9 and TRBJ2-2; TRBD2 agrees at 12 bases. The CDR3 is 14 residues long. Germline V gene sequence: CDR1 SGDLS, CDR2 YYNGEE. With 3 bases clipped from V and 6 bases from J, the junction kept 0 bases outside the gene matches. CDR3 DNA: TGTGCCAGCAGCGGACTAGCGGGAGCCGGGGAGCTGTTTTTT. It is translated as CASSGLAGAGELFF.

This chain joins TRBV18 and TRBJ2-3; either TRBD1 or TRBD2 may fit D (6 bases each). The CDR3 sequence is 15 residues long. V was clipped by 1 base and J by 3 bases, with 11 bases between them. CDR1 and CDR2 from the germline V gene are KGHSH and LQKENI. DNA of the CDR3: TGTGCCAGCTCACCACGGGGGGCAAGGACAGATACGCAGTATTTT. It codes for CASSPRGARTDTQYF. Drawing the rest from reference TRBV18 and TRBJ2-3, the complete variable domain is NAGVMQNPRHLVRRRGQEARLRCSPMKGHSHVYWYRQLPEEGLKFMVYLQKENIIDESGMPKERFSAEFPKEGPSILRIQQVVRGDSAAYFCASSPRGARTDTQYFGPGTRLTVL.

J is TRBJ2-1 and V is TRBV5-1, with TRBD2 matching over 15 bases. Trimming removed 4 bases from V and 9 bases from J; junction bases left unmatched: 11. Germline CDR1 is SGHRS and CDR2 is YFSETQ. This CDR3 is 17 amino acids long. This CDR3 reads CASSVGLAGGPSGEQFF. The CDR3, as DNA: TGCGCCAGCAGCGTAGGACTAGCGGGAGGGCCTTCGGGTGAGCAGTTCTTC.

The gene calls are TRBV10-3 and TRBJ1-3, with D possibly being TRBD1 (6 bases). Germline V gives CDR1 ENHRY, CDR2 SYGVKD. V lost 5 bases to trimming and J lost 2 bases, with 13 bases between them. The CDR3 totals 15 residues. The CDR3: CAISTAGTTGNTIYF. CDR3 coding DNA: TGTGCCATCAGTACCGCCGGGACAACTGGAAACACCATATATTTT.

V is TRBV28 and J is TRBJ1-5; D possibly corresponds to TRBD1 (5 bases). Germline V gene sequence: CDR1 MDHEN, CDR2 SYDVKM. This CDR3 spans 15 amino acids. The V end was cut by 5 bases, the J end by 2 bases, with 13 bases between. The CDR3 here is CASSTWGEGNQPQHF. CDR3 bases: TGTGCCAGCAGTACCTGGGGGGAGGGCAATCAGCCCCAGCATTTT.

The chain links TRBV10-2 to TRBJ2-7; no clear D. The CDR3 runs to 12 residues. Germline-derived CDR1 and CDR2 are WSHSY and SAAADI. Trimming pared 2 bases from V and 4 bases from J, leaving 6 bases between. CDR3 DNA sequence: TGCGCCAGCAGTGAGAGTGGGTACGAGCAGTACTTC. Translating it yields CASSESGYEQYF.

The chain uses TRBV7-2 and TRBJ1-2; D ambiguous. Deletions cut 8 bases from V and 6 bases from J, with 16 bases between. This CDR3 contains 13 residues. The V gene's germline CDR1 is SGHTA and CDR2 FQGNSA. The CDR3 nucleotides are TGTGCCAGCGCCTTTTGGGCGCAGAATGGCTACACCTTC. Translation gives CASAFWAQNGYTF.

This chain links TRBV9 with TRBJ2-1; 7 positions match TRBD2. This CDR3 spans 15 amino acids. Trimming removed 3 bases from V and 4 bases from J; junction bases left unmatched: 7. Germline CDR1 SGDLS, CDR2 YYNGEE. CDR3 amino acids: CASSARLGGYNEQFF. The CDR3 nucleotides are TGTGCCAGCAGCGCTAGACTGGGGGGGTACAATGAGCAGTTCTTC.

J is TRBJ2-5 and V is TRBV5-1; TRBD1 might be the D (6 bases). Germline loops: CDR1 SGHRS, CDR2 YFSETQ. The CDR3 totals 16 residues. V was cut by 2 bases and J by 4 bases, with 18 bases left in between. The CDR3 region is CASSFPGRTARETQYF. The CDR3 DNA follows: TGCGCCAGCAGCTTCCCCGGCCGGACAGCGCGAGAGACCCAGTACTTC.

The chain uses TRBV15 and TRBJ2-2; D is undetermined. Germline CDR1 reads LNHNV; CDR2 reads YYDKDF (reference sequence). V was cut by 2 bases and J by 4 bases, with 8 bases left in between. There are 14 residues in the CDR3. In DNA form, the CDR3 reads TGTGCCACCAGCAGAAGGCAAAGCACCGGGGAGCTGTTTTTT. This translates into CATSRRQSTGELFF. Supplemented by reference TRBV15 and TRBJ2-2, the full variable domain reads DAMVIQNPRYQVTQFGKPVTLSCSQTLNHNVMYWYQQKSSQAPKLLFHYYDKDFNNEADTPDNFQSRRPNTSFCFLDIRSPGLGDTAMYLCATSRRQSTGELFFGEGSRLTVL.

V usage is TRBV6-5 and J usage is TRBJ1-1; D gene unclear. V was clipped by 2 bases and J by 0 bases, with 4 bases between them. The germline V gene has CDR1 MNHEY and CDR2 SVGAGI. The CDR3 contains 13 residues. As DNA, the CDR3 is TGTGCCAGCAGTTACCGATTGAACACTGAAGCTTTCTTT. Protein: CASSYRLNTEAFF.